This entry is about one T cell receptor (beta chain). Its matching antigen is unknown. The sample comes from a study of beta chain features in type 1 diabetes. Whole-study findings and limits: Type 1 diabetes patients had moderately but significantly shorter TCRB CDR3s in all four CD4+ subsets. Whether HLA type influences TCRB rearrangement remained unresolved here.

The junction had 10 bases not matched to a gene; V was cut back by 3 bases and J by 5 bases. CDR1 is MNHNS and CDR2 is SASEGT in the germline V gene. This CDR3 is 16 amino acids long. Sampling consisted of one heparinised blood draw per donor, averaging around 110 mL. Purities in excess of 95% were seen in all sorted populations. Sequencing targeted expressed TCRB transcripts, as all isolated RNA had been reverse transcribed. Clones were read by immunoSEQ multiplex PCR, and TCRdb kept only the in-frame ones, dropping some. The table includes 130,000 to 150,000 clones, 7% to 10% detected once. The chain joins TRBV6-1 to TRBJ2-5, with TRBD2 matching over 9 bases. Sequenced material: central memory CD4+ T cells from blood. The TCR comes from a man aged 18 to 30 in good health. The CDR3 DNA follows: TGTGCCAGCAGTGACGGCGGGGGGGACGTACGGGAGACCCAGTACTTC. It specifies CASSDGGGDVRETQYF.